This T cell receptor beta chain stems from a study of human thymus T cells. The thymus tissue came from resections taken during corrective heart surgery. Assay: immunoSEQ multiplex PCR; the TCRdb copy retains only in-frame clones and omits some. The sample consists of 60,000 to 75,000 clones, approximately 95% of them appearing once. This TCR came from a girl under two years old with a congenital heart defect but otherwise immunologically healthy. Sequences were obtained from thymus tissue.

CDR3 loop: CASREGIHLGDTQYF. DNA for the CDR3: TGTGCCAGCAGGGAGGGGATTCACCTCGGAGATACGCAGTATTTT. The chain employs TRBV2 and TRBJ2-3, with D possibly being TRBD2 (6 bases). In germline, CDR1 is SNHLY, CDR2 FYNNEI. V was shortened by 6 bases and J by 5 bases, with 18 bases between the two germline ends. The CDR3 totals 15 residues.